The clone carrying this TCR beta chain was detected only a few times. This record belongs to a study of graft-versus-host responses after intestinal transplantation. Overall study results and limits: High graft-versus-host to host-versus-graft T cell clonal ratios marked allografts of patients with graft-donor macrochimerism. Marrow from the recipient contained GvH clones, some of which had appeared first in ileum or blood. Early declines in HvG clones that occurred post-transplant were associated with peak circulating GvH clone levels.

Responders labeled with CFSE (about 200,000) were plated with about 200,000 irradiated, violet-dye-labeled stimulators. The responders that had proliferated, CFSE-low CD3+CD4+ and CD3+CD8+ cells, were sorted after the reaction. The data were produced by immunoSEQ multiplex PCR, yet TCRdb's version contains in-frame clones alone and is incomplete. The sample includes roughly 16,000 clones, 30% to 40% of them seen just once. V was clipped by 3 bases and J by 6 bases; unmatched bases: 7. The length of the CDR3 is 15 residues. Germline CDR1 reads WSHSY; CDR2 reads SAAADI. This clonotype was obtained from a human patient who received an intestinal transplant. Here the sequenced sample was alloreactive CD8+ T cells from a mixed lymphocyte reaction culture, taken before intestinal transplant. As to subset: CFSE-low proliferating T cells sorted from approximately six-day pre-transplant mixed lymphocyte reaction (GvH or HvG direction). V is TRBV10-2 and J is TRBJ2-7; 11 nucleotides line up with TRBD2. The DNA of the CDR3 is TGCGCCAGCAGTGATTTAGCGGGAGGGATCGGCGAGCAGTACTTC. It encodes CASSDLAGGIGEQYF.